A selection of T cell receptor beta chains follows, all from one sample in a study of T cells after posttransplantation cyclophosphamide. Measured with immunoSEQ multiplex PCR; TCRdb has only the in-frame clones, and not every one. This repertoire shows some 15,000 clones, 77% found once; its top ten account for under 35%. Sequencing was performed on CD8+ T cells sorted from PBMCs, taken roughly 2,000 days after a stem cell transplant with posttransplant cyclophosphamide. The source of these receptors is a female patient between 35 and 55 years old who received an allogeneic stem cell transplant from a related donor, was CMV-positive, and had no GVHD. Some T cells may be transferred from the graft donor. Each CDR3 is given with its conserved first and last residue. D genes are given only for firm matches. Clone size, where shown, is once, few, many, or a class for clones that have expanded.

TRBV7-8	few	NA	TRBJ2-3	TGTGCCAGCCTCGGGGTGGCGCAGTATTTT	CASLGVAQYF
TRBV9	NA	NA	TRBJ1-2	TGTGCCAGCAGCGACCCACAGGGAACTTACAACTATGGCTACACCTTC	CASSDPQGTYNYGYTF
TRBV4-1	NA	NA	TRBJ1-1	TGCGCCAGCAGCCAAGACCCTCACGACGAGGAGAACACTGAAGCTTTCTTT	CASSQDPHDEENTEAFF
TRBV7-2	NA	NA	TRBJ1-6	TGTGCCAGCAGCCGCGGGACTCCCTTTAATTCACCCCTCCACTTT	CASSRGTPFNSPLHF
TRBV4-3	NA	NA	TRBJ2-1	TGCGCCAGCAGCAGTCAGACAGACAATGAGCAGTTCTTC	CASSSQTDNEQFF
TRBV5-4	NA	NA	TRBJ2-2	TGTGCCAGCAGCCAGCGGGCTCCGAACACCGGGGAGCTGTTTTTT	CASSQRAPNTGELFF
TRBV4-1	NA	NA	TRBJ2-1	TGCGCCAGCAGCCAAGAGGGGCGGAATACCTACAATGAGCAGTTCTTC	CASSQEGRNTYNEQFF
TRBV7-6	NA	TRBD2	TRBJ2-2	TGTGCCAGCAGCTTAGCGGAGCGGGGGGCGAACACCGGGGAGCTGTTTTTT	CASSLAERGANTGELFF
TRBV9	NA	NA	TRBJ2-5	TGTGCCAGCGGCTCCTTAGCGGACCAAGAGACCCAGTACTTC	CASGSLADQETQYF
TRBV5-6	NA	NA	TRBJ1-2	TGTGCCAGCAGCGCGGACTTGGGACAAGAAACTAACTATGGCTACACCTTC	CASSADLGQETNYGYTF
TRBV4-3	NA	TRBD2	TRBJ2-7	TGCGCCAGCAGCCAAGATTACGGGGGGACCTACGAGCAGTACTTC	CASSQDYGGTYEQYF
TRBV7-6	NA	TRBD1	TRBJ2-2	TGTGCCAGCAGCCGGGACAGGGCGACCGGGGAGCTGTTTTTT	CASSRDRATGELFF
TRBV5-6	NA	NA	TRBJ1-2	TGTGCCAGCGAGGGGGGGGACTATGGCTACACCTTC	CASEGGDYGYTF
TRBV4-3	NA	NA	TRBJ1-1	TGCGCCAGCAGCCAACGCGCAGGGGATAACTCCTTCTTT	CASSQRAGDNSFF
TRBV12-5	NA	TRBD1	TRBJ1-3	TGTGCTAGTGGCCGGGACAGCACTGGAAACACCATATATTTT	CASGRDSTGNTIYF
TRBV5-1	few	TRBD1	TRBJ2-7	TGCGCCAGCAGCTTCCCGGACAGGAACGAGCAGTACTTC	CASSFPDRNEQYF
TRBV9	NA	NA	TRBJ2-1	TGTGCCAGCAGCCCCCCAGATGGGGACACCAATGAGCAGTTCTTC	CASSPPDGDTNEQFF
TRBV5-1	NA	NA	TRBJ2-5	TGCGCCAGCAGCACCTACCCTCAAGAGACCCAGTACTTC	CASSTYPQETQYF
TRBV4-1	few	NA	TRBJ2-2	TGCGCCAGCAGCCAAGGTCAAAGGGGCAAGAACACCGGGGAGCTGTTTTTT	CASSQGQRGKNTGELFF
TRBV25-1	NA	NA	TRBJ2-2	TGTGCCAGCAATCGAGACACCGGGGAGCTGTTTTTT	CASNRDTGELFF
TRBV5-6	NA	NA	TRBJ2-7	TGTGCCAGCAGCTTGGCCCTAACCGGGACACCCTACGAGCAGTACTTC	CASSLALTGTPYEQYF
TRBV5-4	NA	TRBD2	TRBJ2-1	TGTGCCAGCAGCCCCCCGAGCGGGGGGTCCTACAATGAGCAGTTCTTC	CASSPPSGGSYNEQFF
TRBV19	NA	NA	TRBJ2-6	TGTGCCAGTAGTCCCTGGGGACATTCGAGCTCTGGGGCCAACGTCCTGACTTTC	CASSPWGHSSSGANVLTF
TRBV9	NA	NA	TRBJ2-5	TGTGCCAGCAGCGTAGACGGGCAGGGGACCCAGTACTTC	CASSVDGQGTQYF
TRBV7-9	NA	TRBD2	TRBJ2-7	TGTGCCAGCAGCTCTAGCGGGGGTGAATTTTACGAGCAGTACTTC	CASSSSGGEFYEQYF
TRBV19	NA	TRBD1	TRBJ2-7	TGTGCCAGCCAGGGGGGACAGGGGGACGAGCAGTACTTC	CASQGGQGDEQYF
TRBV7-9	NA	NA	TRBJ2-2	TGTGCCAGCAGCTTAGCGTGGGGAGGCCCCGGGGAGCTGTTTTTT	CASSLAWGGPGELFF
TRBV9	NA	TRBD1	TRBJ1-1	TGTGCCAGCAGCTCGACAGGGAGTACCGAAGCTTTCTTT	CASSSTGSTEAFF
TRBV5-1	NA	NA	TRBJ1-1	TGCGCCAGCAGCTTGGCGGGGTTCGCTGAAGCTTTCTTT	CASSLAGFAEAFF
TRBV7-9	NA	NA	TRBJ1-2	TGTGCCAGCAGCCTTGAAACCAACGGACTTCTTGTTCTTCCCTATGGCTACACCTTC	CASSLETNGLLVLPYGYTF
TRBV6-1	few	NA	TRBJ1-5	TGTGCCAGCAGTGAATGGCCTAGCAATCAGCCCCAGCATTTT	CASSEWPSNQPQHF
TRBV5-1	NA	NA	TRBJ1-2	TGCGCCAGCAGCCCTTCCCACGGGGGGTCCGGCTACACCTTC	CASSPSHGGSGYTF
TRBV19	once	NA	TRBJ1-1	TGTGCCAGTAGTCCCCCACAGGATAGGAACACTGAAGCTTTCTTT	CASSPPQDRNTEAFF
TRBV4-2	NA	TRBD2	TRBJ2-5	TGTGCCAGCAGCCAAGATCGGTATAGCGGGGGCCCCAGGGAGACCCAGTACTTC	CASSQDRYSGGPRETQYF
TRBV2	NA	NA	TRBJ1-4	TGTGCCAGCCGGCGGGGGAGAAACGAAGAAAAACTGTTTTTT	CASRRGRNEEKLFF
TRBV5-1	NA	NA	TRBJ2-1	TGCGCCAGCAGCTTGGGACAGAGCTCCTACAATGAGCAGTTCTTC	CASSLGQSSYNEQFF
TRBV28	NA	TRBD1	TRBJ1-2	TGTGCCAGCAGTTCCAGGACAGGTTATGGCTACACCTTC	CASSSRTGYGYTF
TRBV4-1	few	NA	TRBJ1-6	TGCGCCAGCAGCCAAGAAGGGAGCTCCTATAATTCACCCCTCCACTTT	CASSQEGSSYNSPLHF
TRBV7-9	NA	TRBD1	TRBJ2-7	TGTGCCAGCAGCCCAAGACAGGGTTCCTACGAGCAGTACTTC	CASSPRQGSYEQYF
TRBV2	NA	TRBD2	TRBJ2-7	TGTGCCAGCAGTGGGCGGGGGAGCTCCTACGAGCAGTACTTC	CASSGRGSSYEQYF